This T cell receptor (beta chain) was identified during a study of T cell responses to AZD1222 COVID-19 vaccine. The study's findings and limits: Just a handful of people given AZD1222 tested seropositive at baseline. No repertoire was sampled before or during the peak T cell response, only after it. The study reported that nearly half of spike-specific TCRs target unmutated variant regions.

Repertoires were generated with immunoSEQ multiplex PCR, while TCRdb's copy carries only in-frame clones and drops some. The data show 70,000 to 95,000 clones, about 86% seen once. In regard to this clone: What it binds is unknown.

Second doses that came at about 4 or about 12 weeks were put together. V lost 0 bases and J 3 bases, leaving 17 bases between the germline ends. Germline V gives CDR1 SEHNR, CDR2 FQNEAQ (reference sequence). This CDR3 region has 17 residues. Sample: peripheral blood, taken 28 days after the second AZD1222 dose. The source of this sequence is an adult who received the AZD1222 COVID-19 vaccine. The V and J genes are TRBV7-9 and TRBJ1-1; weak D call: TRBD1 (5 bases). The CDR3 loop is CASSLALGTGEDTEAFF. DNA for the CDR3: TGTGCCAGCAGCTTAGCGCTGGGGACCGGAGAGGACACTGAAGCTTTCTTT.